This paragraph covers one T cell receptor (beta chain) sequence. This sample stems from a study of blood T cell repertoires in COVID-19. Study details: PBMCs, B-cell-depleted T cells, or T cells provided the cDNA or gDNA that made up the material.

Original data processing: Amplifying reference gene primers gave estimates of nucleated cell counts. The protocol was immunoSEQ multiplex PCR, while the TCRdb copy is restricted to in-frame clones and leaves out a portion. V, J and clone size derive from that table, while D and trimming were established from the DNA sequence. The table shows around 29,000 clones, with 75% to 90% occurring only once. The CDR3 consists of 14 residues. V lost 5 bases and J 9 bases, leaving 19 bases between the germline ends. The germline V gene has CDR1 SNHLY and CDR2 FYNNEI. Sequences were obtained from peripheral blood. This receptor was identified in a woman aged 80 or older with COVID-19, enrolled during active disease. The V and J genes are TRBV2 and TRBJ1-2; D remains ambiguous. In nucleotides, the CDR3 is TGTGCCAGCAGTCTCACGGAAGGCGCGGGGAGCTACACCTTC. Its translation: CASSLTEGAGSYTF.